These T cell receptor beta chains were read from a single sample in a study of blood T cell repertoires in COVID-19. Here immunoSEQ multiplex PCR was the method, and the copy in TCRdb shows in-frame clones only, minus some. Of around 310,000 clones listed, 75% to 95% are singletons. The sequenced sample was peripheral blood. These receptor sequences come from a woman aged 30 to 39 with COVID-19, enrolled during active disease. Each CDR3 is given with its conserved first and last residue. The D gene is left open where the match is weak. Only part of the rows carry a size: once, few, many, or a class if the clone is expanded.

j_gene	v_gene	abundance	d_gene	CDR3nt	CDR3aa
TRBJ1-2	TRBV28	.	TRBD1	TGTGCCAGCAGTGGATGGGACAGGGTAATCTATGGCTACACCTTC	CASSGWDRVIYGYTF
TRBJ1-2	TRBV10-3	few	.	TGTGCCCTCAGCCCGGGATTTAAAGCGCCCTATGGCTACACCTTC	CALSPGFKAPYGYTF
TRBJ2-3	TRBV19	.	TRBD1	TGTGCCAGTAAGAAAACGGGGCAGGGGGCGTCCGGTGGCACAGATACGCAGTATTTT	CASKKTGQGASGGTDTQYF
TRBJ1-1	TRBV5-1	.	TRBD1	TGCGCCAGCAGCACGGGACAGGGCTGGGGGAACACTGAAGCTTTCTTT	CASSTGQGWGNTEAFF
TRBJ2-1	TRBV19	.	TRBD1	TGTGCCAGGGGGGTGGGACAGGGGAACAATGAGCAGTTCTTC	CARGVGQGNNEQFF
TRBJ2-7	TRBV9	many	.	TGTGCCAGCAGCCCCACCGGCGGGGACTACGAGCAGTACTTC	CASSPTGGDYEQYF
TRBJ2-5	TRBV7-9	.	.	TGTGCCAGCAGCTTAGGGTCAGGGGCAGAGACCCAGTACTTC	CASSLGSGAETQYF
TRBJ2-5	TRBV2	.	TRBD1	TGTGCCAGCAGTACAGGGGGCCGGGAGACCCAGTACTTC	CASSTGGRETQYF
TRBJ2-7	TRBV6-2/TRBV6-3	.	.	TGTGCCAGCAGTTACGGAGGGGCGGCCCACGAGCAGTACTTC	CASSYGGAAHEQYF
TRBJ2-5	TRBV11-2	.	TRBD1	TGTGCCAGCAGCGACGGTCCGGGACAGGTCGAGACCCAGTACTTC	CASSDGPGQVETQYF
TRBJ2-5	TRBV9	few	TRBD2	TGTGCCAGCAGCAGACGGGAGGCCCAAGAGACCCAGTACTTC	CASSRREAQETQYF
TRBJ2-3	TRBV5-1	.	TRBD1	TGCGCCAGCAGCTTGGGCGGACAGGACACAGATACGCAGTATTTT	CASSLGGQDTDTQYF
TRBJ2-3	TRBV13	.	.	TGTGCCAGCAGCGCGAGCGGACGCACAGATACGCAGTATTTT	CASSASGRTDTQYF
TRBJ1-2	TRBV5-5	.	.	TGTGCCAGCAGCTTTCAGGACTATGGCTACACCTTC	CASSFQDYGYTF
TRBJ1-1	TRBV5-8	.	.	TGTGCCAGCAGCTTGGAGGGAGGGAGCACTGAAGCTTTCTTT	CASSLEGGSTEAFF
TRBJ1-5	TRBV7-9	few	.	TGTGCCAGCAGTGACAGTAGCAATCAGCCCCAGCATTTT	CASSDSSNQPQHF
TRBJ2-7	TRBV6-6	few	.	TGTGCCAGCAGTTACGGACAGCTTGCCTACGAGCAGTACTTC	CASSYGQLAYEQYF
TRBJ2-5	TRBV3-1/TRBV3-2	once	TRBD2	TGTGCCAGCAGCCAGGGTCCTAGCGGGGTGGAGACCCAGTACTTC	CASSQGPSGVETQYF
TRBJ2-1	TRBV2	.	TRBD2	TGTGCCAGCAGTCGGACTAGTCGGTATGAGCAGTTCTTC	CASSRTSRYEQFF
TRBJ2-1	TRBV5-1	.	.	TGCGCCAGCAGCTTGATCGGGGAAAGCGACAATGAGCAGTTCTTC	CASSLIGESDNEQFF
TRBJ1-5	TRBV15	.	.	TGTGCCACCAGCAGAGGGCAGGCCAATCAGCCCCAGCATTTT	CATSRGQANQPQHF
TRBJ2-1	TRBV19	.	TRBD2	TGTGCCAGTACTACCAGCGGGAGGAGGTGGGCTGGTGAGCAGTTCTTC	CASTTSGRRWAGEQFF
TRBJ2-5	TRBV7-3	.	TRBD2	TGTGCCAGCAGCCCAACTGGACTAGTATCAGAGACCCAGTACTTC	CASSPTGLVSETQYF
TRBJ1-6	TRBV4-2	.	TRBD1	TGTGCCAGCAGCCAGGAATGGACAGGGTACGCTTCACCCCTCCACTTT	CASSQEWTGYASPLHF
TRBJ1-3	TRBV12-3/TRBV12-4	.	.	TGTGCCAGCGATAGAGATTCTGGAAACACCATATATTTT	CASDRDSGNTIYF
TRBJ1-1	TRBV14	few	.	TGTGCCAGCAGTCTCGTAGGCGGCACTGAAGCTTTCTTT	CASSLVGGTEAFF
TRBJ1-1	TRBV4-3	.	TRBD1	TGCGCCAGCAGCCACCCTATCGGACAGGGTTACACTGAAGCTTTCTTT	CASSHPIGQGYTEAFF
TRBJ2-7	TRBV13	.	TRBD2	TGTGCCAGCAGCGGAGGGAGGAGACTAGCGGGAGGTTCCTACGAGCAGTACTTC	CASSGGRRLAGGSYEQYF
TRBJ2-3	TRBV9	once	.	TGTGCCAGCAGCCCCGTCGGCACAGATACGCAGTATTTT	CASSPVGTDTQYF
TRBJ2-7	TRBV7-8	.	TRBD1	TGTGCCAGCAGCTCCTACAGGGGTCTCTACGAGCAGTACTTC	CASSSYRGLYEQYF
TRBJ2-7	TRBV27	once	.	TGTGCCAGCAGTTTATCACCCTTAGATGAGCAGTACTTC	CASSLSPLDEQYF
TRBJ1-1	TRBV7-8	.	.	TGTGCCAGCAGCGTCACAGGGAAGACTGAAGCTTTCTTT	CASSVTGKTEAFF
TRBJ1-5	TRBV6-2/TRBV6-3	.	TRBD1	TGTGCCAGCAGTTACTCGAGAACAGGGGTTTGGGATCAGCCCCAGCATTTT	CASSYSRTGVWDQPQHF
TRBJ2-2	TRBV5-1	.	TRBD2	TGCGCCAGCGGAGCGGGGGCGAACACCGGGGAGCTGTTTTTT	CASGAGANTGELFF
TRBJ2-3	TRBV11-3	once	TRBD2	TGTGCCAGCAGCCGGGGACTAGCGGGGATTGCCACAGATACGCAGTATTTT	CASSRGLAGIATDTQYF
TRBJ2-1	TRBV6-2/TRBV6-3	.	TRBD2	TGTGCCAGCAGTTCACGGGAGGTATACCCCTACAATGAGCAGTTCTTC	CASSSREVYPYNEQFF
TRBJ1-2	TRBV7-3	.	TRBD1	TGTGCCAGCAGCCCGGGACAGTACTATGGCTACACCTTC	CASSPGQYYGYTF
TRBJ2-2	TRBV7-9	.	TRBD2	TGTGCCAGCTGGGCTAGCGGAAACACCGGGGAGCTGTTTTTT	CASWASGNTGELFF
TRBJ1-1	TRBV5-6	.	.	TGTGCCAGCACCCCCAGGGCCACGAACACTGAAGCTTTCTTT	CASTPRATNTEAFF
TRBJ1-5	TRBV2	.	TRBD1	TGTGCCAGCAGTCCGCTTCCAGACAGGGGCAATCAGCCCCAGCATTTT	CASSPLPDRGNQPQHF
TRBJ1-6	TRBV9	.	.	TGTGCCAGCAGCGTAGAGGACACGAGCTCCTATAATTCACCCCTCCACTTT	CASSVEDTSSYNSPLHF
TRBJ1-6	TRBV5-4	.	TRBD1	TGTGCCAGCAGCCCCCCGGGACAGGGTTCACCCCTCCACTTT	CASSPPGQGSPLHF
TRBJ2-3	TRBV7-3	.	.	TGTGCCAGCAGCTCCCAGGCTTTGGATACGCAGTATTTT	CASSSQALDTQYF
TRBJ1-2	TRBV27	.	TRBD1	TGTGCCAGCAGTCCCTGGACAGGGTTCCAGTACTATGGCTACACCTTC	CASSPWTGFQYYGYTF
TRBJ1-1	TRBV16	.	.	TGTGCCAGCAGCCAAGCGGGGGGACCGAACACTGAAGCTTTCTTT	CASSQAGGPNTEAFF
TRBJ2-7	TRBV9	.	.	TGTGCCAGCAGCGGGGATCCGACAGGTGAGACCTACGAGCAGTACTTC	CASSGDPTGETYEQYF
TRBJ2-1	TRBV5-1	.	TRBD1	TGCGCCAGCAGCTTCGCCGGGACAGGGCCAAATGAGCAGTTCTTC	CASSFAGTGPNEQFF
TRBJ2-5	TRBV6-5	.	.	TGTGCCAGCAGTTACTCGGCGTTTGCGCGGCAAGAGACCCAGTACTTC	CASSYSAFARQETQYF
TRBJ1-4	TRBV7-9	.	TRBD1	TGTGCCAGCAGCTCGACAACGACAGGGGCAACTAATGAAAAACTGTTTTTT	CASSSTTTGATNEKLFF
TRBJ1-4	TRBV11-2	once	.	TGTGCCAGCAGCCCGGACGCCGTGGGGACTAGAAATGAAAAACTGTTTTTT	CASSPDAVGTRNEKLFF
TRBJ2-3	TRBV24-1	.	TRBD2	TGTGCCACCAGTGAGATCGGGGCGGTAGCGGGAGCTCCAGATACGCAGTATTTT	CATSEIGAVAGAPDTQYF
TRBJ2-1	TRBV18	.	TRBD2	TGTGCCAGCTCACAGTCAGCGGGAAACGGCTACAATGAGCAGTTCTTC	CASSQSAGNGYNEQFF
TRBJ1-6	TRBV25-1	few	.	TGTGCCAGCAATGCCCAGGTCGATTCACCCCTCCACTTT	CASNAQVDSPLHF
TRBJ2-1	TRBV5-1	.	.	TGCGCCAGCAATGACAGGACCTCCTACAATGAGCAGTTCTTC	CASNDRTSYNEQFF
TRBJ1-3	TRBV7-2	.	TRBD1	TGTGCCAGCAGCCGGGACAGGTTGAGCTCTGGAAACACCATATATTTT	CASSRDRLSSGNTIYF